This is a list of T cell receptor beta chains from one sample in a study of T-cell reconstitution after alpha-beta-depleted transplantation in children. Each CDR3 protein gets one entry after TCRdb re-called the PCR reads with MiXCR. The sample has 95,000 to 120,000 distinct CDR3 sequences; 5.5% to 7% are singletons. The sequenced sample was PBMCs, mostly from graft donor cells, obtained 360 days after TCRalphabeta/CD19-depleted stem cell transplant. The receptors stem from a male patient aged 2-15 years who had a stem cell transplant for acute lymphoblastic leukemia, so the T cells may come from the graft donor. Each CDR3 is given without its conserved first and last residue. Each record gives: V gene, CDR3 protein.

TRBV3-1	ASSPSVSKWYETQY
TRBV11-1	ASSFPQETQY
TRBV4-2	ASSQEGAYEQY
TRBV20-1	SALDSYEQY
TRBV7-9	ASSLGTETLPQY
TRBV11-1	ASSRLTGSGISSYEQY
TRBV28	ASSLLAGSTYEQY
TRBV4-3	ASSQERNTGELF
TRBV20-1	SARKSNFYEQY
TRBV6-2/TRBV6-3	ASTAFSPPAAF
TRBV4-3	ASSPGGDRGRLNIQY
TRBV20-1	SAPSGGSEQF
TRBV6-1	ASTQGRGPYEQY
TRBV5-1	ASSLPDYGYT
TRBV10-3	AISEGEGSNTEAF
TRBV20-1	SAQTSGGSTDTQY
TRBV3-1	ASSPGTSGSGWNTGELF
TRBV14	ASSAGQGLRREQY
TRBV24-1	ATSELPGTENTGELF
TRBV11-2	ASSQRPGGEQF
TRBV20-1	SARDNKLSYEQY
TRBV27	ASSPRGAVGKAF
TRBV6-2/TRBV6-3	ASSYQMGSYNEQF
TRBV6-5	ASSSKSSYNSPLH
TRBV10-2	ASMGSGELF
TRBV29-1	SVGSGELF
TRBV20-1	SAGDRGPTDTQY
TRBV6-2/TRBV6-3	ASTRVLAGGPPYNEQF
TRBV6-5	ASSYSDISNYGYT
TRBV5-6	ASRNTGGPGNTEAF
TRBV6-1	ASSEPGRVNTEAF
TRBV25-1	ASTDEGTGSYEQY
TRBV27	ASSWGSPYEQY
TRBV7-9	ASSYDSSYEQY
TRBV11-2	ASSLDLASSSYNEQF
TRBV29-1	SVLTGNEQY
TRBV4-1	ASSPKTGALYSGANVLT
TRBV5-6	ASSLYRERTEAF
TRBV7-9	ASSLTSGVSYEQY
TRBV28	ASSFLGNQPQH
TRBV27	ASRHTGSYEQY
TRBV29-1	SVEGGLAGVYEQY
TRBV7-9	ASSLVGGKGYEQY
TRBV15	ATSRDEASTYNEQF
TRBV11-2	ASSLDGRTQY
TRBV27	ASGPRGRFTEAF
TRBV9	ASSDQGSSGNTIY
TRBV19	ASSSGGRLKETQY
TRBV10-3	AISESQGWEQY
TRBV11-1	ASSGGGGPYYEQY